Each of the 14 T cell receptor beta chains below was sequenced from the same sample in a study of T-cell memory formation after mild COVID-19. TCRdb fed the 5' RACE reads into MiXCR, producing one record per CDR3 protein. The table lists fewer than 450,000 distinct CDR3 sequences, more than 20% of them singletons. Sequencing was done on a sample of PBMCs or a T cell subset sorted from them (not recorded which). The receptors stem from an adult woman who had mild COVID-19 (a few samples of this study predate the infection). Cell type and time point are not known.

This clonotype was seen only a few times. The chain joins TRBV10-3 to TRBJ2-7; no definite D call. CDR1 and CDR2 from the germline V gene are ENHRY and SYGVKD. Trimming took off 2 bases at V and 5 bases at J, with 7 bases between the two ends. This CDR3 has 12 residues. Here the CDR3 DNA reads TGTGCCATCAGTGAGAATCGGGACGAGCAGTACTTC. This sequence encodes CAISENRDEQYF.

The chain couples TRBV20-1 to TRBJ2-3; 13 nucleotides match TRBD2. CDR1 DFQATT and CDR2 SNEGSKA come from the germline V gene (reference sequence). Trimming cost V 6 bases and J 0 bases; bases outside gene matches: 6. The CDR3 is 16 residues long. The CDR3 protein is CSALGLAGISTDTQYF. CDR3 sequence (DNA): TGCAGTGCCCTGGGACTAGCGGGGATCAGCACAGATACGCAGTATTTT.

This clonotype was seen more than once but under ten times. This rearrangement joins TRBV12-3 or TRBV12-4 to TRBJ1-2, with no clear D. The CDR3 covers 12 residues. The V end lost 7 bases, the J end lost 8 bases, and 14 bases lay between the germline ends. The CDR3 loop is CASKNRLMGYTF. Here the CDR3 DNA reads TGTGCCAGCAAGAATCGTCTGATGGGCTACACCTTC.

The genes are TRBV5-6 and TRBJ1-5; a possible D gene is TRBD1 (6 bases). This CDR3 is 14 amino acids long. CDR1 is SGHDT and CDR2 is YYEEEE in the germline V gene. Trimming cost V 3 bases and J 7 bases, with 14 bases left between them. CDR3 protein: CASSWTGGGQPQHF. The DNA for the CDR3 is TGTGCCAGCAGCTGGACGGGGGGCGGGCAGCCCCAGCATTTT.

There are a few counts of this clonotype. This chain uses TRBV25-1 with TRBJ2-1, with 12 positions matching TRBD2. V gave up 5 bases and J gave up 10 bases; unmatched junction bases: 9. The CDR3 has 15 amino acids. Germline-derived CDR1 and CDR2 are MGHDK and SYGVNS. The chain's CDR3 is CASSIVGLAGPEQFF. The CDR3 DNA is TGTGCCAGCAGTATTGTAGGACTAGCGGGACCCGAGCAGTTCTTC.

This clonotype was counted between two and nine times. The CDR3 DNA sequence: TGTGCCAGCAGTTTAGCACTAGCGGGCGGGGAGCTGTTTTTT. It specifies CASSLALAGGELFF. The chain joins TRBV12-3 or TRBV12-4 to TRBJ2-2, with 9 nucleotides matching TRBD2. Trimming removed 0 bases from V and 7 bases from J; junction bases left unmatched: 0. CDR3 size: 14 residues.

The rearrangement joins TRBV7-3 to TRBJ1-1; no reliable D call. Germline V gene data show CDR1 as SGHTA and CDR2 as FQGTGA. This CDR3 contains 16 residues. Trimming removed 3 bases from V and 4 bases from J, with 18 bases in between. In nucleotides, the CDR3 is TGTGCCAGCAGCTTCGGGGTCGTCGCGATGGGCACTGAAGCTTTCTTT. Its translation: CASSFGVVAMGTEAFF.

This clonotype was seen a handful of times. The V call is TRBV10-3, the J call TRBJ2-7; D could derive from TRBD1 or TRBD2 (5 bases each). Germline V gene lookup returns CDR1 ENHRY and CDR2 SYGVKD. This CDR3 has 15 amino acids. Trimming removed 4 bases from V and 3 bases from J, with 16 bases in between. CDR3 sequence: CAISANKQEDYEQYF. DNA for the CDR3: TGTGCCATCAGTGCAAATAAACAGGAGGACTACGAGCAGTACTTC.

The genes are TRBV7-9 and TRBJ2-3; 11 bases match TRBD1. The CDR3 extends over 15 amino acids. Trimming took 8 bases from V and 3 from J; bases not matched to a gene: 7. Germline CDR1 reads SEHNR; CDR2 reads FQNEAQ (reference sequence). The CDR3 reads CASGSDRGRTDTQYF. CDR3 bases: TGTGCCAGCGGATCGGACAGGGGGCGGACAGATACGCAGTATTTT. The full variable domain, rest sourced from reference TRBV7-9 and TRBJ2-3, is DTGVSQNPRHKITKRGQNVTFRCDPISEHNRLYWYRQTLGQGPEFLTYFQNEAQLEKSRLLSDRFSAERPKGSFSTLEIQRTEQGDSAMYLCASGSDRGRTDTQYFGPGTRLTVL.

This clonotype was picked up a small number of times. This chain joins TRBV6-1 and TRBJ1-2, with 11 positions matching TRBD1. CDR1 and CDR2 (germline): MNHNS, SASEGT. V was clipped by 2 bases and J by 5 bases; unmatched bases: 10. The CDR3 sequence is 17 residues long. The chain's CDR3 is CASSEQGTGGNGYGYTF. CDR3 DNA: TGTGCCAGCAGTGAACAAGGGACAGGGGGGAATGGGTATGGCTACACCTTC.

This clonotype has a handful of counts. The chain has TRBV7-2 and TRBJ2-1; no reliable D call. The CDR3 is made up of 11 amino acids. Trimming took off 4 bases at V and 10 bases at J, with 8 bases between the two ends. The germline gives CDR1 SGHTA, CDR2 FQGNSA. CDR3 protein: CASSSRSEQFF. CDR3 DNA: TGTGCCAGCAGCTCCCGGAGCGAGCAGTTCTTC.

The J gene is TRBJ2-7, the V gene TRBV6-5, with TRBD1 identical over 11 bases. V trimming: 6 bases; J trimming: 5 bases; junction bases outside the gene matches: 6. Germline loops: CDR1 MNHEY, CDR2 SVGAGI. The CDR3 spans 14 residues. The CDR3 region is CASSNGQGADEQYF. In DNA, the CDR3 is TGTGCCAGCAGCAATGGACAGGGGGCGGACGAGCAGTACTTC.

This clonotype showed up just a few times. The rearrangement uses TRBV12-3 or TRBV12-4 and TRBJ2-7, with 9 bases identical to TRBD2. V was pared by 3 bases and J by 3 bases, with 9 bases of the junction left unmatched. The CDR3 has 16 residues. CDR3: CASSFPPSGANYEQYF. CDR3 in DNA: TGTGCCAGCAGTTTTCCCCCTAGCGGGGCTAACTACGAGCAGTACTTC.

The V and J genes are TRBV6-6 and TRBJ1-6; TRBD1 aligns across 7 bases. The germline gives CDR1 MNHNY, CDR2 SVGAGI (reference sequence). Unmatched junction bases numbered 20, after V lost 5 bases and J lost 7 bases. The CDR3 runs to 19 residues. The CDR3 coding sequence is TGTGCCAGCAGTCCACTACCGGGACAGTTGGTGGGGACAAATTCACCCCTCCACTTT. Translation: CASSPLPGQLVGTNSPLHF.